This is a list of T cell receptor beta chains from one sample in a study of T cell changes during pregnancy in multiple sclerosis. Clones were sequenced by immunoSEQ multiplex PCR, and TCRdb holds only the in-frame ones, with some missing. This table has roughly 100,000 clones, about 90% appearing once. The sample here was peripheral blood, taken after pregnancy. Receptors were obtained from a female donor with multiple sclerosis, enrolled in a pregnancy study. Both conserved end residues are part of each CDR3. D genes are given only for firm matches. A clone size is listed for some rows: how often the clone was seen (once, few, many), or a class if it is expanded.

D gene | J gene | V gene | clone size | CDR3 protein | CDR3 DNA
. | TRBJ1-4 | TRBV30 | few | CAWMGTPKLFF | TGTGCCTGGATGGGGACACCAAAACTGTTTTTT
. | TRBJ1-2 | TRBV19 | . | CASSPGQGYGYTF | TGTGCCAGTAGCCCTGGCCAGGGATATGGCTACACCTTC
. | TRBJ1-5 | TRBV19 | . | CASASRQGNQPQHF | TGTGCCAGCGCATCCCGGCAGGGCAATCAGCCCCAGCATTTT
. | TRBJ2-2 | TRBV7-2 | . | CASSPRLQTGELFF | TGTGCCAGCAGCCCCCGGCTACAGACCGGGGAGCTGTTTTTT
TRBD2 | TRBJ2-1 | TRBV5-6 | . | CASSGTSGRANEQFF | TGTGCCAGCAGCGGGACTAGCGGGAGGGCCAATGAGCAGTTCTTC
TRBD2 | TRBJ2-5 | TRBV6-5 | . | CASSYGAGGGETQYF | TGTGCCAGCAGTTATGGGGCGGGAGGGGGAGAGACCCAGTACTTC
TRBD1 | TRBJ2-5 | TRBV5-6 | . | CASSWGQGETQYF | TGTGCCAGCAGCTGGGGACAGGGAGAGACCCAGTACTTC
TRBD1 | TRBJ1-4 | TRBV7-9 | . | CASSSDRGNEKLFF | TGTGCCAGCAGCTCGGACAGGGGCAATGAAAAACTGTTTTTT
TRBD2 | TRBJ2-1 | TRBV30 | . | CAWSRTSGHNEQFF | TGTGCCTGGAGCCGGACTAGCGGCCACAATGAGCAGTTCTTC
TRBD1 | TRBJ1-1 | TRBV5-1 | . | CASCPGTGVLDTEAFF | TGCGCCAGCTGCCCGGGGACAGGGGTGTTGGACACTGAAGCTTTCTTT
TRBD1 | TRBJ2-5 | TRBV30 | . | CAWSGRGPLGETQYF | TGTGCCTGGAGTGGAAGGGGGCCCCTTGGAGAGACCCAGTACTTC
. | TRBJ2-1 | TRBV5-1 | once | CASSLEGVVGYNEQFF | TGCGCCAGCAGCTTAGAGGGGGTAGTAGGGTACAATGAGCAGTTCTTC
. | TRBJ1-6 | TRBV5-1 | once | CASSLEGRGRSPLHF | TGCGCCAGCAGCTTGGAGGGCAGGGGTAGATCACCCCTCCACTTT
TRBD1 | TRBJ2-6 | TRBV14 | . | CASSGTGRSGANVLTF | TGTGCCAGCAGCGGGACAGGGCGCTCTGGGGCCAACGTCCTGACTTTC
. | TRBJ1-3 | TRBV6-6 | . | CASSYSGASGNTIYF | TGTGCCAGCAGTTACTCGGGGGCCTCTGGAAACACCATATATTTT
TRBD1 | TRBJ1-5 | TRBV28 | . | CASSQTGGGQPQHF | TGTGCCAGCAGCCAGACAGGGGGCGGTCAGCCCCAGCATTTT
. | TRBJ1-2 | TRBV5-1 | once | CASSFSPLLGANYGYTF | TGCGCCAGCAGCTTTTCACCCCTATTAGGAGCTAACTATGGCTACACCTTC
. | TRBJ2-7 | TRBV15 | . | CATSRGTRRTPYEQYF | TGTGCCACCAGCAGAGGAACAAGGAGGACCCCCTACGAGCAGTACTTC
. | TRBJ2-1 | TRBV5-1 | . | CASSESGWDNEQFF | TGCGCCAGCAGCGAGAGCGGGTGGGACAATGAGCAGTTCTTC
TRBD1 | TRBJ1-6 | TRBV5-4 | . | CASSSDKGQDNSPLHF | TGTGCCAGCAGCTCCGATAAGGGACAGGATAATTCACCCCTCCACTTT
. | TRBJ2-3 | TRBV29-1 | . | CSVERLGTDTQYF | TGCAGCGTTGAGCGACTGGGCACAGATACGCAGTATTTT
. | TRBJ1-1 | TRBV6-5 | . | CASSRTVINTEAFF | TGTGCCAGCAGCCGAACAGTTATAAACACTGAAGCTTTCTTT
TRBD2 | TRBJ2-7 | TRBV5-1 | . | CASSWGLAGESSYEQYF | TGCGCCAGCAGCTGGGGACTAGCGGGGGAAAGCTCCTACGAGCAGTACTTC
. | TRBJ1-3 | TRBV5-1 | once | CASSLDNGNTIYF | TGCGCCAGCAGCTTAGACAATGGAAACACCATATATTTT
TRBD2 | TRBJ2-2 | TRBV30 | . | CAWSETSGRDGELFF | TGTGCCTGGAGTGAGACTAGCGGGAGGGACGGGGAGCTGTTTTTT
TRBD1 | TRBJ1-3 | TRBV29-1 | . | CSVAITGVGNTIYF | TGCAGCGTCGCAATAACAGGGGTAGGAAACACCATATATTTT
. | TRBJ2-3 | TRBV30 | . | CAWSSGVTDTQYF | TGTGCCTGGAGCTCAGGGGTGACAGATACGCAGTATTTT
TRBD1 | TRBJ2-1 | TRBV9 | . | CASSGPGQVYNEQFF | TGTGCCAGCAGCGGTCCGGGACAGGTTTACAATGAGCAGTTCTTC
TRBD2 | TRBJ2-1 | TRBV25-1 | . | CASSILAGGPLEQFF | TGTGCCAGCAGTATACTAGCGGGGGGGCCTCTAGAGCAGTTCTTC
. | TRBJ1-2 | TRBV28 | . | CASSLEQPYGYTF | TGTGCCAGCAGTTTAGAACAGCCCTATGGCTACACCTTC
. | TRBJ1-1 | TRBV7-6 | few | CASSFGRGNTEAFF | TGTGCCAGCAGCTTCGGGCGGGGGAACACTGAAGCTTTCTTT
. | TRBJ1-1 | TRBV28 | . | CASSLRGTVTEAFF | TGTGCCAGCAGCCTTAGGGGGACCGTCACTGAAGCTTTCTTT
TRBD1 | TRBJ2-2 | TRBV5-1 | . | CASSSRDRGRIRGPGELFF | TGCGCCAGCAGCTCCCGGGACAGGGGGCGCATAAGGGGGCCCGGGGAGCTGTTTTTT